This T cell receptor (beta chain) derives from a study of cytomegalovirus exposure and HLA in healthy donors. Only in-frame clones appear in the TCRdb table, and some are missing; sequencing was by immunoSEQ multiplex PCR. The sample yields about 280,000 clones, 65% to 90% seen once. The CDR3 loop spans 16 amino acids. The V gene lost 3 bases and the J gene lost 8 bases, with 18 bases spanning the gap. Germline V gene sequence: CDR1 SGDLS, CDR2 YYNGEE. The TCR comes from a woman aged 18-29 years in good health and CMV-seronegative. The specimen was PBMCs. This chain uses TRBV9 with TRBJ1-6; no definite D call. CDR3 residues: CASSDNVGLPHSPLHF. The CDR3 coding sequence is TGTGCCAGCAGCGACAACGTCGGACTTCCCCATTCACCCCTCCACTTT.